Here is one T cell receptor (beta chain) with its context. This sample was included in a study of T cells in Graves' hyperthyroidism and ophthalmopathy. CDR3 length: 14 amino acids. The germline gives CDR1 SQVTM, CDR2 ANQGSEA. V was pared by 4 bases and J by 2 bases, with 5 bases of the junction left unmatched. Using RNA transcripts as the source, TCR beta CDR3 regions were amplified. HTBI primers were employed in a first-round RT-PCR of the TCR CDR3. TCRdb reprocessed the multiplex PCR reads with MiXCR, giving one entry per CDR3 protein. The data hold under 550,000 distinct CDR3 sequences, with approximately 15% observed a single time.

The gene calls are TRBV29-1 and TRBJ2-5; TRBD2 matches 9 bases. The sequence was collected from a woman younger than 35 with Graves' hyperthyroidism. The sequenced sample consisted of blood. The CDR3 sequence: CSVVTSGAQETQYF. CDR3 coding DNA: TGCAGCGTTGTGACTAGCGGAGCTCAAGAGACCCAGTACTTC.